This T cell receptor (beta chain) was found in a study of cytomegalovirus exposure and HLA in healthy donors (dated by TCRdb to 2017 to 2019). For the study in its entirety: An earlier analysis of roughly 630 of the donors reported 250 to 350 Gb of sequence data and some 120 million unique TCR beta sequences from 150 million to 200 million T cells. Roughly 320 gigabases of sequencing data and around 80 million unique TCR sequences made up an early release that covered 500 to 700 HLA-typed donors. The genetic ancestry cluster associated with self-reported Caucasian donors included 81% of the roughly 400 genotyped donors. The study aimed to test whether signatures of past pathogen exposure could be identified by cataloging public T cell receptors. The T cell repertoires of several hundred subjects were profiled by immunosequencing and related to cytomegalovirus serostatus. Besides the first cohort of roughly 700 subjects, a separate validation cohort made up of 120 different subjects was used. To predict cytomegalovirus infection status, the study combined high-throughput TCR immunosequencing, statistical association of individual TCRs with disease status, and machine learning. A later analysis re-examined previously published TCR beta repertoires from more than 550 donors and added high-resolution HLA genotyping to investigate patterns of TCR occurrence. Rather than drawing on any new phenotypic data, the later analysis identified candidate immune exposures from TCR beta sequences and the way those sequences occurred across donors. An earlier analysis of 500 to 650 of the donors applied high-throughput TCR beta sequencing to assess whether each TCR beta V gene segment acted as functional or pseudogenic. Donor age, sex, ethnicity and CMV serostatus were collected together with the repertoire data. A later genetic analysis took genome-wide SNP genotypes for about 60% of the roughly 670 donors and used that subset as a discovery cohort. All discovery cohort repertoires had been generated on a single sequencing platform. HLA typing included class I and class II loci at four-digit resolution. Typing coverage varied by locus: about 620-640 donors for A, B, C, DRB1 and DQB1; 522 for DQA1; around 570 for DPA1; approximately 470 for DPB1. Roughly five DR-DQ haplotypes were treated as single units for association and clustering because of strong linkage in the cohort. Across some 400 genotyped donors of the cohort, an average of roughly 250,000 unique TCR beta nucleotide sequences per donor were sequenced, and 15% to 20% of those sequences were non-productive.

What the research found in general, with its limitations: CMV serostatus was the only immune exposure information available for the cohort. A later analysis found that TCR association rates varied across HLA loci, with DRB1 alleles showing the most associated TCRs and HLA-C alleles the fewest. In a later analysis, over 15,000 TCR beta sequences were associated with specific HLA alleles at a false discovery rate of 0.05. The authors suggested that the approach could potentially be extended to other disease states and immunological phenotypes. Broadly in line with IMGT annotations, most TCR beta V segments showed up in productive rearrangements about 90% or about 30% of the time in an earlier analysis of around 550 of the donors. A later genetic analysis reported fewer N-insertions in productive TCRs among donors in an Asian-associated ancestry cluster than the approximately 670-donor mean. The sequencing pipeline was judged likely to have produced a cluster of highly shared sequence variants as a technical artifact. Because counts were too low, roughly 16 rarely observed V segments, including chromosome 9 orphons, were excluded from the earlier analysis of about 500 of the donors. Roughly uniform sequencing depth across donors was assumed in presence/absence analyses, although this assumption may not hold. Some IMGT-functional V segments, including TRBV6-2 and TRBV6-3, could not be distinguished by the 87-base-pair reads and were therefore excluded. A further reported finding was that TCR beta sequences accurately predicted the HLA-A and HLA-B alleles for most subjects in the first cohort. In a later analysis, several top co-occurrence clusters were reported to appear linked to parvovirus B19, influenza, CMV and Epstein-Barr virus. A later genetic analysis associated a missense DCLRE1C variant with V-gene and J-gene trimming of TCR beta chains, and an independent cohort replicated the association. While some public TCRs were present in many individuals, most TCR sequences turned up only very rarely across donors. The study listed 164 TCR beta chains as associated with cytomegalovirus. Correlated functional status among segregating V segments might be attributable to linkage disequilibrium, but an unknown experimental factor could not be ruled out. In a later analysis, HLA-associated TCR beta chains showed more clonal expansion and lower generation probabilities than non-associated chains that were equally common. Because some donors lacked HLA typing at each locus, the association tests relied only on the typed subset. Cytomegalovirus status was reported to be diagnosed by the classifier with high specificity and sensitivity in both the original and validation cohorts. In vitro tests confirmed that a few of the cytomegalovirus-associated TCR beta chains recognize cytomegalovirus antigens. Only TCR beta chains were sequenced in this cohort, and the absence of alpha or paired-chain data limited detectable features. When HLA alleles, especially DR and DQ, strongly co-occurred, TCR associations were difficult to assign to individual alleles. In a later analysis, most CMV-associated TCR beta chains were found to appear HLA-restricted, with HLA associations seemingly driven largely by CMV exposure.

The cohort consisted of 666 healthy bone marrow donors. Cohort members were all nominally healthy when sampled, although unrecorded immune exposures were likely present. Of the 670 or so cohort members, around 290 had a positive CMV serostatus and 350 to 450 had a negative one, while no CMV serostatus was recorded for the donor. Every donor gave a peripheral blood sample, and the peripheral blood mononuclear cells from that sample were used for TCR beta sequencing. The Qiagen DNeasy Blood Extraction Kit was used to extract genomic DNA from the blood cell samples. This clone was seen more than once but under ten times. Its recognized antigen is unknown. Per-nucleotide qualities are absent, and no much larger clonotype sits a single base away. The method behind the library was the immunoSEQ multiplex PCR assay. A mixture of 60 forward primers for TCR Vbeta segments and 13 reverse primers for TCR Jbeta segments was used in the multiplex PCR. Amplification of the CDR3 region of rearranged TCR beta genes was performed with a multiplex PCR assay on genomic DNA. On the Illumina HiSeq System, the amplified TCR beta libraries were sequenced as 87-base-pair reads. Per the original workflow: Across the 700 or so repertoires, a later analysis counted 78 million or so unique TCR beta chains, 8.5 million to 12 million of which were shared by at least two donors. Raw reads were error-corrected and collapsed into unique sequences with a nearest-neighbor algorithm that merged closely related sequences to remove PCR and sequencing errors. To assign V, D and J gene segments, CDR3 sequences were aligned to IMGT reference sequences. Each retained sequence needed at least a six-nucleotide match to both a V gene segment and a J gene segment. Rearrangements were classified as productive when the CDR3 lacked stop codons and remained in frame with V and J, and all other rearrangements were classified as non-productive. Following IMGT convention, CDR3 was defined as the stretch from the second conserved V-encoded cysteine up to the conserved J-encoded phenylalanine. Sequences without an unambiguous match to a single V gene segment were excluded from the earlier analysis of 500 to 700 of the donors. An earlier analysis of several hundred of the donors called V segments functional above 56.7% productive rearrangements and segregating when the between-donor standard deviation exceeded 5%. A statistical classification framework was built to diagnose cytomegalovirus status from the catalog of TCR beta chain sequences. A later analysis assigned V and J genes by comparing TCR nucleotide sequences with IMGT/GENE-DB human TR gene sequences. The TCRdist pipeline was used in a later analysis to assign CDR3 sequences and most-parsimonious VDJ recombination scenarios. In a later analysis, each TCR beta chain was defined by its CDR3 amino acid sequence together with its V-gene family, and reads without a unique V-gene family were excluded. To address suspected cross-contamination and a sequencing artifact, a later analysis removed approximately 600 highly shared, low-generation-probability nucleotide sequences. In a later analysis, a clonal expansion index was calculated for each public chain from normalized within-repertoire ranks of inferred template counts. A later analysis computed generation probabilities with a VDJ recombination model fitted to out-of-frame rearrangements, and checked the results against IGoR. Hypergeometric tests were used in a later analysis to score TCR-TCR, TCR-HLA and TCR-CMV co-occurrence, with a repertoire-size bias correction applied to the TCR pairs. A later analysis estimated false discovery rates by permuting HLA or CMV assignments 20 times. In a later analysis, co-occurring TCRs were grouped with DBSCAN, and TCRdist sequence similarity was added when clustering was performed within HLA-allele-positive subsets. Co-occurrence clustering excluded repertoires with fewer than 30,000 or more than 120,000 public chains, plus five with anomalous nucleotide sharing. TCRdb provides this immuneACCESS table in a form limited to in-frame rearrangements. Some clones are lacking; in checked studies, under half of them reflect an unresolved V gene, and why the rest are absent is not known. V, J and clone size derive from that table, while D and trimming were established from the DNA sequence. In this sample the table shows 50,000 to 75,000 clones, 65% to 90% of which occur a single time. Clones ranked in the top ten supply under 2% of the sample.

V loses 4 bases at its end and J loses 9 bases; junction bases beyond the gene matches: 6. The CDR3 numbers 14 residues from cysteine through phenylalanine. Only CDR3 DNA is held: 42 bases, read in frame from base 1. As encoded in the germline V gene, CDR1 is MNHEY while CDR2 is SVGAGI. Material for sequencing was PBMCs. The source is a human donor in good health. The sequence is built from TRBV6-5 and TRBJ1-6, with 7 central nucleotides matching TRBD1. Here is the DNA: TGTGCCAGCAGTTTTGGGACAGAGGCTTCACCCCTCCACTTT. It translates to CASSFGTEASPLHF.